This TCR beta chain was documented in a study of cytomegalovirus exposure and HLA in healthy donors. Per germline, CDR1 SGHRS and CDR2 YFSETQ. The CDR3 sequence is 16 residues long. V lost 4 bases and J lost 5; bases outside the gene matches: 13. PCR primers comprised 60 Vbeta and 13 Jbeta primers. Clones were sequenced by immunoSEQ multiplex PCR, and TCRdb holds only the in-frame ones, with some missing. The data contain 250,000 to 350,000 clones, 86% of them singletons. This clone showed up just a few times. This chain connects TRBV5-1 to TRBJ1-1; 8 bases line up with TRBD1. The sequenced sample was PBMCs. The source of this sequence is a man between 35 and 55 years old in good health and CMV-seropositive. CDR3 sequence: CASSHGQGGIGTEAFF. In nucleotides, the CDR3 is TGCGCCAGCAGCCACGGACAGGGCGGTATAGGGACTGAAGCTTTCTTT. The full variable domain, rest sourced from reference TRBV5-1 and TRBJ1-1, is KAGVTQTPRYLIKTRGQQVTLSCSPISGHRSVSWYQQTPGQGLQFLFEYFSETQRNKGNFPGRFSGRQFSNSRSEMNVSTLELGDSALYLCASSHGQGGIGTEAFFGQGTRLTVV.